This TCR beta chain is from a study of shared clonotypes between healthy human individuals (TCRdb year 2020). General notes on the study: A few men and a couple of women, aged 18 to 49 years, made up the cohort. For each donor, CD4 naive and CD4 memory were each given three plates, CD8 naive was given two plates, and CD8 memory was given one plate. The study deeply sequenced blood TCR repertoires of about 5 healthy adults to estimate repertoire size and the extent of clonotype sharing between individuals. Leukapheresis yielded between about 0.9 and 9 billion PBMCs per donor. To increase sequencing depth and limit assay-specific biases, different laboratories used diverse techniques to prepare libraries and sequence TCR repertoires.

Including cysteine and phenylalanine, the CDR3 has 14 amino acids. Only CDR3 DNA is held: 42 bases, read in frame from base 1. Sequences MDHEN (CDR1) and SYDVKM (CDR2) are obtained from the germline V gene. V is reduced by 2 bases and J by 4 bases, leaving a spacing of 11 bases between them. TCR CDR3 regions were amplified from genomic DNA by multiplex PCR using the deep immunoSEQ assay. Extracted genomic DNA from each cell subset was distributed evenly across all wells of several immunoSEQ 96-well plates, and each plate was treated as a replicate. For sorted subsets, 200 to 250 ng of genomic DNA, equivalent to 25,000 to 30,000 T cell genomes, went into each replicate PCR. The purified libraries were quantified using a Qubit 3.0 fluorometer, sized with a Bioanalyzer 2100, and then quantified again using the KAPA Library Quantification kit. A separate single-read 150-cycle Illumina NextSeq 550 flow cell was used to sequence each immunoSEQ 96-well plate. For the original study's pipeline: The immunoSEQ output contained only junctional sequences without quality scores, so filtering could not match that applied to full-length reads. Sequences were annotated with PyIR, a Python wrapper for IgBLAST v1.9, and V/J genes and CDR3 were assigned using IMGT germline references. Any read was removed if the V/J assignment was weak (E-value above 1e-6), the CDR3 was missing, or the read contained stop codons, out-of-frame junctions, or ambiguous translated residues. A V3J clonotype was defined by an identical inferred V gene, J gene, and CDR3 amino acid sequence. Percentage overlap between repertoires was calculated by dividing the number of shared unique clonotypes by the size of the smaller repertoire. Three approaches were used to assess repertoire richness: RTK rarefaction, the Chao1 estimator, and Recon v2.1 estimates of unobserved clonotypes. Generation probabilities for all TCRbeta clonotypes obtained by the gDNA method from a handful of donors were computed using OLGA. The table was pulled from immuneACCESS by TCRdb, which kept in-frame rearrangements only. Such tables lose some clones; where checked, under half of the loss comes from unresolved V genes, and the rest has no known cause. V and J calls plus clone size are reproduced from that table; the DNA served to infer D and trimming. This sample is represented by about 2.4 million clones; roughly 93% of them were singletons. Approximately 0.37% of the sample goes to the ten largest clones.

This clone was seen once. The clone's antigen remains unknown. No qualities accompany the bases; no much larger clone lies one base away. What the research found in general, with its limitations: Even with the large sequencing depth, rarefaction of the sorted-subset datasets indicated that sequencing was incomplete. Sampling was restricted to blood, and TCR repertoires in tissue are likely to differ from TCR repertoires in blood. Higher generation probabilities were observed for clonotypes shared by all four sorted-subset donors than for non-shared clonotypes. Pairwise subsampling indicated that sequencing depth was expected to affect the degree of clonotype sharing among donors. The small number of donors limited the genetic and exposure-history diversity represented. Naive subsets generally had larger estimated clonotype richness than memory subsets. Across four donors, 4.5% to 6.5% of naive CD4, 3% to 3.5% of naive CD8, under 2.5% of memory CD4, and approximately 0.4% of memory CD8 clonotypes were shared.

The donors were healthy, HIV-negative adults with no recently reported acute infections or vaccinations. Every donor was a Caucasian adult residing in Nashville, Tennessee, USA. CD4+ T cells were enriched by magnetic negative selection; naive cells were then positively selected on CD45RA, and the negative fraction formed the memory subset. Blood was collected by leukapheresis, and PBMCs were isolated by Ficoll-Histopaque density gradient centrifugation and then cryopreserved in liquid nitrogen vapor phase. Purity and quantity of every magnetically sorted T cell population were checked by analytical flow cytometry. Genomic DNA was isolated from every sorted fraction and measured by UV absorbance on a Nanodrop 2000c.

The specimen sequenced was naive CD4+ T cells from PBMCs. The sample's cell subset or site label is to be understood as: CD45RA+ positively selected. In this chain, TRBV28 is recombined with TRBJ1-2; the D gene lacks a confident call. The clonotype comes from a man between 18 and 29 years old in good health. Some clones in this sample may be carry-over from other donors' samples. The base sequence is TGTGCCAGCAGTTTAATCACCCCCGGCTATGGCTACACCTTC. Translated, it gives CASSLITPGYGYTF.